The 4 T cell receptor beta chains reported below all come from one sample, sequenced in a study of blood T cell repertoires in COVID-19. Produced via immunoSEQ multiplex PCR; TCRdb's table is partial and in-frame only. The sample records approximately 210,000 clones, around 88% being singletons. The sequencing input was PBMCs or T cells enriched from blood (not recorded which). These receptors all come from a woman aged 45-65 years with acute COVID-19.

This chain uses TRBV10-3 with TRBJ2-5; possibly TRBD2 for D (7 bases). The CDR3 has 15 amino acids. Germline loops: CDR1 ENHRY, CDR2 SYGVKD. Trimming pared 2 bases from V and 2 bases from J, leaving 12 bases between. The CDR3 spells CAISELGGGQETQYF. The CDR3 coding sequence is TGTGCCATCAGTGAGCTGGGAGGGGGTCAAGAGACCCAGTACTTC.

This sequence joins TRBV28 and TRBJ2-7; D possibly corresponds to TRBD2 (6 bases). In germline, CDR1 is MDHEN, CDR2 SYDVKM. The CDR3 extends over 17 amino acids. Trimming removed 7 bases from V and 2 bases from J, with 24 bases in between. CDR3 loop: CASTPYNLGLLTYEQYF. In nucleotides, the CDR3 is TGTGCCAGCACCCCTTATAATCTGGGACTGCTTACCTACGAGCAGTACTTC.

The chain is built from TRBV5-8 and TRBJ1-1; 7 bases are a match to TRBD1. Unmatched junction bases numbered 11, after V lost 4 bases and J lost 11 bases. Germline assignment: CDR1 SGHTS and CDR2 YDEGEE. CDR3 length: 13 amino acids. CDR3 protein: CASSKPTTGLAFF. The CDR3 DNA is TGTGCCAGCAGCAAACCTACGACAGGGTTGGCTTTCTTT. The full variable domain, with the rest looked up from reference TRBV5-8 and TRBJ1-1, is EAGVTQSPTHLIKTRGQQATLRCSPISGHTSVYWYQQALGLGLQFLLWYDEGEERNRGNFPPRFSGRQFPNYSSELNVNALELEDSALYLCASSKPTTGLAFFGQGTRLTVV.

V gene TRBV27 combines with J gene TRBJ1-5, with D possibly matching TRBD1 (5 bases). Trimming removed 7 bases at V and 2 bases at J, with 15 bases between. Germline V gene sequence: CDR1 MNHEY, CDR2 SMNVEV (reference sequence). This CDR3 comprises 15 residues. CDR3 DNA: TGTGCCAGCAAAAGGGAAGGGGAGGGCAATCAGCCCCAGCATTTT. This codes for CASKREGEGNQPQHF.